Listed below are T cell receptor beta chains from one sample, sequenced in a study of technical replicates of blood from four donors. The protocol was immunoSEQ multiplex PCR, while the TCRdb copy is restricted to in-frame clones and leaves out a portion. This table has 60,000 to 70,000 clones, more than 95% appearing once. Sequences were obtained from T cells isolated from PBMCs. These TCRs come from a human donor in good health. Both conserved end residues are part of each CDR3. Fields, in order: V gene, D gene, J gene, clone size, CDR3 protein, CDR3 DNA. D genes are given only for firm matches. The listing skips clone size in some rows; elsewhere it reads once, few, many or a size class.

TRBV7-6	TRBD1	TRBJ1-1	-	CASSLTDRGYTEAFF	TGTGCCAGCAGCCTGACGGACAGGGGATACACTGAAGCTTTCTTT
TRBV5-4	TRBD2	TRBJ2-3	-	CASSWSGSPPDTQYF	TGTGCCAGCAGCTGGAGCGGGAGCCCCCCAGATACGCAGTATTTT
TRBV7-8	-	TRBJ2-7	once	CASSPGTPYEQYF	TGTGCCAGCAGCCCAGGGACACCGTACGAGCAGTACTTC
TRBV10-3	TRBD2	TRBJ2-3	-	CAISDPSGVRDTQYF	TGTGCCATCAGTGACCCCAGCGGGGTTCGGGATACGCAGTATTTT
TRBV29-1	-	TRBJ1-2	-	CSVDWGEAYGYTF	TGCAGCGTTGACTGGGGGGAGGCCTATGGCTACACCTTC
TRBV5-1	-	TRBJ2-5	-	CASSLLRGVETQYF	TGCGCCAGCAGCTTGTTGCGCGGGGTGGAGACCCAGTACTTC
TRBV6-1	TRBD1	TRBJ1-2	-	CASSLRGLDYGYTF	TGTGCCAGCAGTCTTAGGGGGCTAGACTATGGCTACACCTTC
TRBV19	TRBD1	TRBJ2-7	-	CASSRTGGRNEQYF	TGTGCCAGTAGTAGAACAGGGGGTAGGAACGAGCAGTACTTC
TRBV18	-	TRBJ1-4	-	CASSAGGLVEKLFF	TGTGCCAGCTCAGCTGGCGGTCTGGTTGAAAAACTGTTTTTT
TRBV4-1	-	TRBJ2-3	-	CASSHYAGEDTQYF	TGCGCCAGCAGCCATTACGCCGGGGAAGATACGCAGTATTTT
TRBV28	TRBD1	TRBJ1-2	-	CASSPPIAGQGPYGYTF	TGTGCCAGCAGCCCCCCGATCGCGGGACAGGGTCCCTATGGCTACACCTTC
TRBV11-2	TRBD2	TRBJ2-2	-	CASSSFMTSGGTGELFF	TGTGCCAGCAGCTCATTTATGACTAGCGGGGGCACCGGGGAGCTGTTTTTT
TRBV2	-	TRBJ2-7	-	CASSGEDYISYEQYF	TGTGCCAGCAGTGGGGAGGACTACATCTCCTACGAGCAGTACTTC
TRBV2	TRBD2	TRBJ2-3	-	CASERGGSLPDTQYF	TGTGCCAGCGAGCGGGGGGGAAGTTTACCAGATACGCAGTATTTT
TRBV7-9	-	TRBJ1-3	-	CASIRGAGGNTIYF	TGTGCCAGCATTCGGGGGGCCGGAGGAAACACCATATATTTT
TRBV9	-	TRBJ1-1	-	CASSPSLNTEAFF	TGTGCCAGCAGCCCTAGTCTGAACACTGAAGCTTTCTTT
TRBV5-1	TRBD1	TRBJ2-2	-	CASSLGTVGNGELFF	TGCGCCAGCAGCTTAGGGACAGTTGGAAACGGGGAGCTGTTTTTT
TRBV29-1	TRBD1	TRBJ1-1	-	CSGVGTGGEAFF	TGCAGCGGCGTGGGGACAGGGGGTGAAGCTTTCTTT
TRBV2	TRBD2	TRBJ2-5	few	CASSASGDSGETQYF	TGTGCCAGCAGTGCTAGCGGTGATTCTGGGGAGACCCAGTACTTC
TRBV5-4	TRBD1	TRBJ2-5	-	CASSPGQGDTIKETQYF	TGTGCCAGCAGCCCCGGACAGGGGGACACGATTAAAGAGACCCAGTACTTC
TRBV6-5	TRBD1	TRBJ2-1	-	CASRTGSSYNEQFF	TGTGCCAGCAGGACAGGGAGCTCCTACAATGAGCAGTTCTTC
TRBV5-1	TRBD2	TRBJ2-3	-	CASSPRRTSGGESTDTQYF	TGCGCCAGCAGCCCCCGCCGGACTAGCGGGGGGGAAAGCACAGATACGCAGTATTTT
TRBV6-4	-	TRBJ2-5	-	CASSQDSSGETQYF	TGTGCCAGCAGTCAGGACTCCAGCGGAGAGACCCAGTACTTC
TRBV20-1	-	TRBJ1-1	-	CSARDNNGAFF	TGCAGTGCTAGAGACAACAATGGAGCTTTCTTT
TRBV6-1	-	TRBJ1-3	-	CASSEDSSGNTIYF	TGTGCCAGCAGTGAGGACAGCTCTGGAAACACCATATATTTT
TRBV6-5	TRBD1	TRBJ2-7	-	CASSVSGTGGRQYF	TGTGCCAGCAGTGTTTCCGGGACAGGGGGGAGGCAGTACTTC
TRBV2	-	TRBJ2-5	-	CAKRSGQETQYF	TGTGCCAAGAGGAGCGGTCAAGAGACCCAGTACTTC
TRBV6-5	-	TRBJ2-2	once	CASSLVPGELFF	TGTGCCAGCAGCTTAGTCCCCGGGGAGCTGTTTTTT
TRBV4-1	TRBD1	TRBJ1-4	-	CASSQKEIRGPNEKLFF	TGCGCCAGCAGCCAGAAAGAAATAAGGGGGCCGAATGAAAAACTGTTTTTT
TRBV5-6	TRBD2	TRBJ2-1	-	CASSLPLAGTYNEQFF	TGTGCCAGCAGCTTGCCCCTAGCGGGGACTTACAATGAGCAGTTCTTC
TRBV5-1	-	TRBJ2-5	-	CASSLSETAQYF	TGCGCCAGCAGCTTGTCCGAAACGGCCCAGTACTTC
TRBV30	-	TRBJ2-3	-	CAWKVPDSSSTDTQYF	TGTGCCTGGAAGGTCCCGGACTCTTCTAGCACAGATACGCAGTATTTT
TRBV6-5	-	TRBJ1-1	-	CASSQGLDIEAFF	TGTGCCAGCAGTCAAGGACTGGATATCGAAGCTTTCTTT
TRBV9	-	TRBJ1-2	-	CASSVDRQGFGYTF	TGTGCCAGCAGCGTAGATAGGCAGGGGTTCGGCTACACCTTC
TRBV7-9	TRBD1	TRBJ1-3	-	CASSLEGGPGNTIYF	TGTGCCAGCAGCTTAGAAGGGGGCCCTGGAAACACCATATATTTT
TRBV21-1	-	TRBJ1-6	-	CASSKRADSPLHF	TGTGCCAGCAGCAAGCGGGCAGATTCACCCCTCCACTTT
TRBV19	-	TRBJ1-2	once	CASSIGQPRDGYTF	TGTGCCAGTAGTATAGGACAGCCTAGAGATGGCTACACCTTC
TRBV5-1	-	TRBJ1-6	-	CASPPGRDSYNSPLHF	TGCGCCAGCCCCCCAGGTAGAGACTCCTATAATTCACCCCTCCACTTT
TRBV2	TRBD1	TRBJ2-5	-	CASSEAGGRGTQYF	TGTGCCAGCAGTGAGGCAGGGGGCAGGGGGACCCAGTACTTC
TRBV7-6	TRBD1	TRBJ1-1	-	CASGDRAMNTEAFF	TGTGCCAGCGGAGACAGGGCTATGAACACTGAAGCTTTCTTT
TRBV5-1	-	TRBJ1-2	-	CASSLAGDNGYTF	TGCGCCAGCAGCTTGGCCGGAGATAATGGCTACACCTTC
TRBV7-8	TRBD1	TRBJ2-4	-	CASSNPTGELYIQYF	TGTGCCAGCAGCAATCCGACAGGGGAGTTGTACATTCAGTACTTC
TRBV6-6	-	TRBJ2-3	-	CASSYLQVAADTQYF	TGTGCCAGCAGTTACTTACAGGTGGCTGCAGATACGCAGTATTTT
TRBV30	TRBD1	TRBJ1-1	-	CAWSVGQDINTEAFF	TGTGCCTGGAGTGTAGGACAGGACATAAACACTGAAGCTTTCTTT
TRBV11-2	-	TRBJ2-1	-	CASSLGPGSYNEQFF	TGTGCCAGCAGCTTAGGACCGGGTTCCTACAATGAGCAGTTCTTC
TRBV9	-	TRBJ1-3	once	CASSVAPGGAGGNTIYF	TGTGCCAGCAGCGTAGCCCCTGGAGGGGCAGGCGGAAACACCATATATTTT
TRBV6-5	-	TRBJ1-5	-	CASSLTSGVGQPQHF	TGTGCCAGCAGTTTAACCTCGGGAGTGGGTCAGCCCCAGCATTTT
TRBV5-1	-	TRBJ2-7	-	CASSSMTVTYEQYF	TGCGCCAGCAGCTCAATGACAGTTACCTACGAGCAGTACTTC
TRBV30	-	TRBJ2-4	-	CAWSRVGEVAKNIQYF	TGTGCCTGGAGTCGGGTAGGGGAAGTGGCCAAAAACATTCAGTACTTC
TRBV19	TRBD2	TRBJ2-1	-	CASSPGLAIDNEQFF	TGTGCCAGTAGTCCAGGACTAGCGATTGACAATGAGCAGTTCTTC
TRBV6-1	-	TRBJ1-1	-	CASSGRAFGTPGTLDTEAFF	TGTGCCAGCAGTGGACGTGCTTTCGGGACACCCGGTACCTTGGACACTGAAGCTTTCTTT
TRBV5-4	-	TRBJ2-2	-	CASSLPETRTGELFF	TGTGCCAGCAGCTTACCAGAGACACGGACCGGGGAGCTGTTTTTT
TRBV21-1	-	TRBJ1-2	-	CASSTKKPGQGSIGGYTF	TGTGCCAGCAGCACAAAGAAGCCGGGACAGGGTTCAATAGGTGGCTACACCTTC
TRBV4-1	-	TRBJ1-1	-	CASSHDIDEAFF	TGCGCCAGCAGCCATGATATCGATGAGGCTTTCTTT